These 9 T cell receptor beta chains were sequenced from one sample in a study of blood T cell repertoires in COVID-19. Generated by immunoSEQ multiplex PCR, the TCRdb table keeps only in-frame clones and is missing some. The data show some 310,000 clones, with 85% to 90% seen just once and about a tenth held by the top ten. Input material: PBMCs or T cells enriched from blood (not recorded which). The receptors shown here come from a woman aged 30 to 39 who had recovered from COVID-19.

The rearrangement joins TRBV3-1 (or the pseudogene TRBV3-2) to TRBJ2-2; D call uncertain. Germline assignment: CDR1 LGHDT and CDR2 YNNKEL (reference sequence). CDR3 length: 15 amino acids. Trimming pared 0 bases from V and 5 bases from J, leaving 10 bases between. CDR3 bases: TGTGCCAGCAGCCAAGACCACTTCAAGACCGGGGAGCTGTTTTTT. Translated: CASSQDHFKTGELFF.

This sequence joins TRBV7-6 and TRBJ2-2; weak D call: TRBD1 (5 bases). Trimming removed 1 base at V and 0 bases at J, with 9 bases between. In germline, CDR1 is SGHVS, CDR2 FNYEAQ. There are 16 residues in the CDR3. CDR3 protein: CASSLDDSANTGELFF. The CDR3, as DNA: TGTGCCAGCAGCTTAGATGACAGCGCGAACACCGGGGAGCTGTTTTTT. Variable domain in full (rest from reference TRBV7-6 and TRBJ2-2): GAGVSQSPRYKVTKRGQDVALRCDPISGHVSLYWYRQALGQGPEFLTYFNYEAQQDKSGLPNDRFSAERPEGSISTLTIQRTEQRDSAMYRCASSLDDSANTGELFFGEGSRLTVL.

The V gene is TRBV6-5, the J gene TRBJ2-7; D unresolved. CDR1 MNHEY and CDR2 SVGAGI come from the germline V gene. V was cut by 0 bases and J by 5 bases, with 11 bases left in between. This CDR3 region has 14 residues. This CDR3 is CASSYSYQAHEQYF. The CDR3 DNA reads TGTGCCAGCAGTTACTCGTATCAAGCCCACGAGCAGTACTTC.

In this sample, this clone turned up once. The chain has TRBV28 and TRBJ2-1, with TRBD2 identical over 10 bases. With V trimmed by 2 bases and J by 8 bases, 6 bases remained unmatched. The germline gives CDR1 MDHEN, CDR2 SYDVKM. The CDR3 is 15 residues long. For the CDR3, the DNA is TGTGCCAGCAGTTTAATACTAGCGGGAAATCATGAGCAGTTCTTC. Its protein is CASSLILAGNHEQFF.

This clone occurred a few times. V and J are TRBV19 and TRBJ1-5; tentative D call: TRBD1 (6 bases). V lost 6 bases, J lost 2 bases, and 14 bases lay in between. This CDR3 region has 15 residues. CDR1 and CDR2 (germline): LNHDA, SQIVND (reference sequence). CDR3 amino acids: CASRDSELGNQPQHF. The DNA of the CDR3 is TGTGCCAGTAGGGACAGTGAGTTGGGCAATCAGCCCCAGCATTTT. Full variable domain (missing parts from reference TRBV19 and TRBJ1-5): DGGITQSPKYLFRKEGQNVTLSCEQNLNHDAMYWYRQDPGQGLRLIYYSQIVNDFQKGDIAEGYSVSREKKESFPLTVTSAQKNPTAFYLCASRDSELGNQPQHFGDGTRLSIL.

The CDR3 sequence is CASSQSSSGRNNEQFF. For the CDR3, the DNA is TGCGCCAGCAGTCAATCTTCTAGCGGGAGGAACAATGAGCAGTTCTTC. This sequence joins TRBV23-1 and TRBJ2-1; 11 bases match TRBD2. TRBV23-1 qualifies as an ORF whose function is uncertain. V lost 0 bases to trimming and J lost 5 bases; unmatched junction nucleotides: 3. The CDR3 sequence is 16 residues long.

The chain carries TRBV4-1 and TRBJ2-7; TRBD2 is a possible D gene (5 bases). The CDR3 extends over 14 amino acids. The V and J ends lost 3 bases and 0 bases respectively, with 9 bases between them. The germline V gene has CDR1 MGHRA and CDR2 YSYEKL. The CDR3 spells CASSHPEGSYEQYF. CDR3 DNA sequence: TGCGCCAGCAGCCACCCTGAGGGCTCCTACGAGCAGTACTTC.

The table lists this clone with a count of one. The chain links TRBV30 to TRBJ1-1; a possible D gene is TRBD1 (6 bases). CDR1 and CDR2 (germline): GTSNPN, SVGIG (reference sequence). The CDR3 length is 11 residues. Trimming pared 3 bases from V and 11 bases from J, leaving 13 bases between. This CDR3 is CAWRGQTYAFF. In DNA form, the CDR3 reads TGTGCCTGGAGAGGACAGACTTATGCTTTCTTT.

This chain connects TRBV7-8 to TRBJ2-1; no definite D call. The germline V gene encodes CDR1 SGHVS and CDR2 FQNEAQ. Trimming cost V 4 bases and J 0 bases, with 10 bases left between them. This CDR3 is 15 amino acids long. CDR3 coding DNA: TGTGCCAGCAGCTCAGCGAGGAGCTCCTACAATGAGCAGTTCTTC. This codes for CASSSARSSYNEQFF.